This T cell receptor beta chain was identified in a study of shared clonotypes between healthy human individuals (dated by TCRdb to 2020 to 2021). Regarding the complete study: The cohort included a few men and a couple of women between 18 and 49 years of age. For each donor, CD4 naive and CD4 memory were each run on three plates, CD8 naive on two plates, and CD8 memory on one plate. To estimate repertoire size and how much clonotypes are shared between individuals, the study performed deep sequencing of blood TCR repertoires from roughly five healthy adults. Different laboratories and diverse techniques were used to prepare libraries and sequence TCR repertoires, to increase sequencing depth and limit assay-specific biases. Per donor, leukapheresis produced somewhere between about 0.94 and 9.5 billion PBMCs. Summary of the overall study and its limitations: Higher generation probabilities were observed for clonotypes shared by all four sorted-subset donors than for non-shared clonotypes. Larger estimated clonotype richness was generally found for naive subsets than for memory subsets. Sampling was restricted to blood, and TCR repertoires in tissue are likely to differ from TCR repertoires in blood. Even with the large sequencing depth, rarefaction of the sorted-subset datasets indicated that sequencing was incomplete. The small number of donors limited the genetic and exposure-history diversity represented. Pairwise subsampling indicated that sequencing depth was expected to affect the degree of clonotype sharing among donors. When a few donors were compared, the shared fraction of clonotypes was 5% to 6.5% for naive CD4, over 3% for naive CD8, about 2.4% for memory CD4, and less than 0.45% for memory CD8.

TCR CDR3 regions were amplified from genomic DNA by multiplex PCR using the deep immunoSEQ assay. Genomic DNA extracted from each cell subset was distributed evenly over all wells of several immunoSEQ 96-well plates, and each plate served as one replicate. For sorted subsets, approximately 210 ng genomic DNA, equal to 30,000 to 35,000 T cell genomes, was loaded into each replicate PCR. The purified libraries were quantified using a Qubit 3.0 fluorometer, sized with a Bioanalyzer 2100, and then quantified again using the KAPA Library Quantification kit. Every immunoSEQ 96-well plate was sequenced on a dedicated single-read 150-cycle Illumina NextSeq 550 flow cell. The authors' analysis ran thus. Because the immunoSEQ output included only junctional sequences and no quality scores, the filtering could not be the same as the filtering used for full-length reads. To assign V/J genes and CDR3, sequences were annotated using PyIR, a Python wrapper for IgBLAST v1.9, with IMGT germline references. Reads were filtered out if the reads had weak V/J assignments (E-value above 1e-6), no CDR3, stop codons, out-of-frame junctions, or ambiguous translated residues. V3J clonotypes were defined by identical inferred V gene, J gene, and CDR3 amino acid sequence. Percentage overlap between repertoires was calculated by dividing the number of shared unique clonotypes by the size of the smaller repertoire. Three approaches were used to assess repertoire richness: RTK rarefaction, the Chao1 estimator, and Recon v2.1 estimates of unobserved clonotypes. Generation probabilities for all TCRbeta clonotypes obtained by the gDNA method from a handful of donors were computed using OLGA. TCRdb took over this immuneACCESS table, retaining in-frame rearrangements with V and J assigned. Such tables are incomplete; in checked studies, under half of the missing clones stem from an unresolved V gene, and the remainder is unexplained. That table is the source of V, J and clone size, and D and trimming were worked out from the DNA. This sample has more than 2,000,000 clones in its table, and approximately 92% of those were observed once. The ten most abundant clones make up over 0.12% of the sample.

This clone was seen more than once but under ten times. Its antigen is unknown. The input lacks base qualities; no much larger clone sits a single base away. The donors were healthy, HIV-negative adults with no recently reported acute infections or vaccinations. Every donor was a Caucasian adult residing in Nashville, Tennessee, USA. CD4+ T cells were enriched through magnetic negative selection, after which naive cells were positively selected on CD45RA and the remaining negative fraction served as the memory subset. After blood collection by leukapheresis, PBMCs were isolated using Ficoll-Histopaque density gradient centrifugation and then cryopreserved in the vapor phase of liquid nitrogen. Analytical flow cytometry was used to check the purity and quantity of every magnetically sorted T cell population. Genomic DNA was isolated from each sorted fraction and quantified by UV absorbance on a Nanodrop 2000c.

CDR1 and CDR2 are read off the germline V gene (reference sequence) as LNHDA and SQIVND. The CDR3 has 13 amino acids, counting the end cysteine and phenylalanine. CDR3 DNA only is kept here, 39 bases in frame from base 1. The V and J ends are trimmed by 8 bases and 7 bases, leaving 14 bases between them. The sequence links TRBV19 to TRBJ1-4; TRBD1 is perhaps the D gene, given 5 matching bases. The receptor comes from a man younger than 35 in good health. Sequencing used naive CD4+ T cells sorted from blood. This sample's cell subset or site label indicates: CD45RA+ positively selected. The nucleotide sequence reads TGTGCCAGTCACGGGACGTTTGGTGAAAAACTGTTTTTT. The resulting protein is CASHGTFGEKLFF.